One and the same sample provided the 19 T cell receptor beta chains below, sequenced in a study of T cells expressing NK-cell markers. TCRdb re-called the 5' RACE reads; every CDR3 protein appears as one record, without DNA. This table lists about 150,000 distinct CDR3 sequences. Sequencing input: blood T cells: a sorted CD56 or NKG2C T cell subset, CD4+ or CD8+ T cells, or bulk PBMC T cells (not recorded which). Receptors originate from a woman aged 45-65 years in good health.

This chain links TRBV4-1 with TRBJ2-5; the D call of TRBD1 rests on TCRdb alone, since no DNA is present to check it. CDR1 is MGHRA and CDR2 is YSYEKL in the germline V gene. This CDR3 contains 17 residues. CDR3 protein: CASSQEGIGTPPGTQYF.

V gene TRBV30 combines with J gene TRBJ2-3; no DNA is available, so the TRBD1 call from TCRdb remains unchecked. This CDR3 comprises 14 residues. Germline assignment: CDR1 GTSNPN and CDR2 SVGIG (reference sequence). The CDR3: CAWNAGTGTDTQYF.

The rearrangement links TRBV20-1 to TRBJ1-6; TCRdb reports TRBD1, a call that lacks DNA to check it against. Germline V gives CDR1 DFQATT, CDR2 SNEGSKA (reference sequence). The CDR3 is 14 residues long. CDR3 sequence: CSASDGQAGSPLHF.

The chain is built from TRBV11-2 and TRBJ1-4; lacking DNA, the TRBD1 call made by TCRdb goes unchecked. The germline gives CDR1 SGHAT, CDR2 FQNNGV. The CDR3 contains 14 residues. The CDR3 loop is CASSLGTGFGKLFF.

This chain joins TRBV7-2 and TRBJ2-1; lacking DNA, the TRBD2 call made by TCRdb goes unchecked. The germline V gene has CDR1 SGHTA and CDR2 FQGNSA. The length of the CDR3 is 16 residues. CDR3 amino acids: CASSPLLAKSYNEQFF.

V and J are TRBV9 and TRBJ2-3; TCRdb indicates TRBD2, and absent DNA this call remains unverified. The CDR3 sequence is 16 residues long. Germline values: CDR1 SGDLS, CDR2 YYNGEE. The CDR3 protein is CASSVSGRPSTDTQYF.

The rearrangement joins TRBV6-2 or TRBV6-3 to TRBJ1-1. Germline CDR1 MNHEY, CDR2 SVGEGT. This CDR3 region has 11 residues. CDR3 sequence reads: CASTSGTEAFF.

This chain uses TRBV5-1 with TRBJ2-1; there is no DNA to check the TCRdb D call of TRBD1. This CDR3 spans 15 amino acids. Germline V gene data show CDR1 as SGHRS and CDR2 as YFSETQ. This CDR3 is CASSPGTGLNNEQFF.

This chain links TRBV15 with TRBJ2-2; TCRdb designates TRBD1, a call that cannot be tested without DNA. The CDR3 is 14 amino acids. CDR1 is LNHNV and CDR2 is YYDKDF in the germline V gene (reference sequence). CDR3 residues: CATSSSRGTGELFF.

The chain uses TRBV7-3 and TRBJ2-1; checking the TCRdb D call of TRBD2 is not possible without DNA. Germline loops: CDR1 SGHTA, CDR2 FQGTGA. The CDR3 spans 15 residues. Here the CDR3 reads CASSSAPILAEGQFF.

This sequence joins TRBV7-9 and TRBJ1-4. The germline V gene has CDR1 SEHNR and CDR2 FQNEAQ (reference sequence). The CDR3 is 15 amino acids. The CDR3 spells CASSGPGRENEKLFF.

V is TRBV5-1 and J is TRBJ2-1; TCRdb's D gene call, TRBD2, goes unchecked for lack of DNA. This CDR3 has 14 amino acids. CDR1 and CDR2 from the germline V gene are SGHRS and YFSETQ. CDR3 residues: CASSLASGHNEQFF.

The CDR3 region is CASSPLYGTGNTDTQYF. The chain uses TRBV4-1 and TRBJ2-3; lacking DNA, the TRBD1 call made by TCRdb goes unchecked. CDR3 length equals 17 residues. Germline-derived CDR1 and CDR2 are MGHRA and YSYEKL.

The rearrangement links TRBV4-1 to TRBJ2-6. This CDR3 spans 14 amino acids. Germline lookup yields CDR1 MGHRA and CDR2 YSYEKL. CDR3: CASSQDRGANVLTF.

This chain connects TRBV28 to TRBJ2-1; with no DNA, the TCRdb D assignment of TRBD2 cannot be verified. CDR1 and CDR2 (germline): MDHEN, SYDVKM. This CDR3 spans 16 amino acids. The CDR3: CASSFGLAGSYNEQFF.

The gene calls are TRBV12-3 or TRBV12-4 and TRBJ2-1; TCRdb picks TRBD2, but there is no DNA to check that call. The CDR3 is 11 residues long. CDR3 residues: CASSPGTVEFF.

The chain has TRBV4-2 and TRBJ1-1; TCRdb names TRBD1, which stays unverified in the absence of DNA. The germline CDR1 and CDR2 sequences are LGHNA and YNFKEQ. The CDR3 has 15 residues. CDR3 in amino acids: CASSATGTANTEAFF.

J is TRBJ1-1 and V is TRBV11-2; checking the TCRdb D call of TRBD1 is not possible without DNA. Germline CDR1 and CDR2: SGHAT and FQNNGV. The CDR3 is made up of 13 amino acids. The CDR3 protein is CASSSTARNLAFF.

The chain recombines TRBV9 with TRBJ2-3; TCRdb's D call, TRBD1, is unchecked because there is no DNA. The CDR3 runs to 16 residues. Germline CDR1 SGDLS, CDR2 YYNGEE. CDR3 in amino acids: CASSERDRGLWDTQYF.